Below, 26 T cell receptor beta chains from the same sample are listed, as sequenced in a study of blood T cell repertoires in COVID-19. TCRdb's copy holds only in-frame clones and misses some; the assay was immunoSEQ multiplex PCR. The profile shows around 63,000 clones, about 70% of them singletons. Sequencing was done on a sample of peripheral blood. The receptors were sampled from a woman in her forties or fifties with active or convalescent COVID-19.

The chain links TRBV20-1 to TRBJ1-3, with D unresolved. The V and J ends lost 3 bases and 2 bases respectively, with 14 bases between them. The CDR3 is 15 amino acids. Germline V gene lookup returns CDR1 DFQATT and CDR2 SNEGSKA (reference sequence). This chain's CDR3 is CSASPGEGAGNTIYF. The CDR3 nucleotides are TGCAGTGCTAGTCCCGGGGAGGGTGCTGGAAACACCATATATTTT.

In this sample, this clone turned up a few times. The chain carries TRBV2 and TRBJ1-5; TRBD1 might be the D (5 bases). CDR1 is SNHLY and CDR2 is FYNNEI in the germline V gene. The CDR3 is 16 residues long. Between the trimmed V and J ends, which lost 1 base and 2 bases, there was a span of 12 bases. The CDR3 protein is CASSEVYGAGNQPQHF. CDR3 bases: TGTGCCAGCAGTGAAGTTTATGGGGCGGGCAATCAGCCCCAGCATTTT.

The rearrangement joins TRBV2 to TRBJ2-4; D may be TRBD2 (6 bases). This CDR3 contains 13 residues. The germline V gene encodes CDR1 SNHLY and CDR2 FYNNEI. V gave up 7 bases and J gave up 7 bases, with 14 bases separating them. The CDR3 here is CASNSEGRNIQYF. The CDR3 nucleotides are TGTGCCAGCAACTCGGAGGGAAGGAACATTCAGTACTTC.

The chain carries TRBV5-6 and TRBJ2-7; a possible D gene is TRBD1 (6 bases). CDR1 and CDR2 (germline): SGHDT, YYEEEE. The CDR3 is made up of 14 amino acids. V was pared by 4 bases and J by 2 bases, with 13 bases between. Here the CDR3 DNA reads TGTGCCAGCAGCGCGTACAGGGCGACCTACGAGCAGTACTTC. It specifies CASSAYRATYEQYF. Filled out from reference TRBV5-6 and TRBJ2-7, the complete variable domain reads DAGVTQSPTHLIKTRGQQVTLRCSPKSGHDTVSWYQQALGQGPQFIFQYYEEEERQRGNFPDRFSGHQFPNYSSELNVNALLLGDSALYLCASSAYRATYEQYFGPGTRLTVT.

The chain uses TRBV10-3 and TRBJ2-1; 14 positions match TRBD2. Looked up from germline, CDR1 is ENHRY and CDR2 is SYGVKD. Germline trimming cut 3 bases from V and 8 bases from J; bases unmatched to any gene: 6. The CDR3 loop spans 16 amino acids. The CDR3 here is CAISDPGLAGVDEQFF. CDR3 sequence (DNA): TGTGCCATCAGTGACCCGGGACTAGCGGGAGTAGATGAGCAGTTCTTC.

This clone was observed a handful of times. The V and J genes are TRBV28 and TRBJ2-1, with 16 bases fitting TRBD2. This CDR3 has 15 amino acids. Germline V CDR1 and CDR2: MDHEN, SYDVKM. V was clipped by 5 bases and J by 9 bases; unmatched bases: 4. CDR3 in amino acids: CASSPGLAGGIEQFF. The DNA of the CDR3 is TGTGCCAGCAGTCCGGGACTAGCGGGAGGGATTGAGCAGTTCTTC.

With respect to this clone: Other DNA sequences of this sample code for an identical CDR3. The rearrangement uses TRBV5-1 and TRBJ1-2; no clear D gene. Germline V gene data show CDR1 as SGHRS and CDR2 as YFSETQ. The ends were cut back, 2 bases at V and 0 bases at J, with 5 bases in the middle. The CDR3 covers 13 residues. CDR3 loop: CASSLTANYGYTF. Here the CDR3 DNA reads TGCGCCAGCAGCTTAACGGCTAACTATGGCTACACCTTC.

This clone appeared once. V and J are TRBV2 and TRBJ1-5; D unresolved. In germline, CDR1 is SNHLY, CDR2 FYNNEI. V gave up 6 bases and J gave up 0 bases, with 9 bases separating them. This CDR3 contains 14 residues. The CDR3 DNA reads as TGTGCCAGCAGCCCGGGTGTTAGCAATCAGCCCCAGCATTTT. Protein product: CASSPGVSNQPQHF.

The CDR3 spells CASSQKTGDRGQTSPLHF. The CDR3 nucleotides are TGCGCCAGCAGCCAGAAGACGGGTGACAGGGGGCAAACTTCACCCCTCCACTTT. The rearrangement joins TRBV4-1 to TRBJ1-6, with 10 bases that match TRBD1. The CDR3 consists of 18 residues. Per germline, CDR1 MGHRA and CDR2 YSYEKL. Trimming at V came to 3 bases and at J to 9 bases, leaving 14 bases not matched to a gene.

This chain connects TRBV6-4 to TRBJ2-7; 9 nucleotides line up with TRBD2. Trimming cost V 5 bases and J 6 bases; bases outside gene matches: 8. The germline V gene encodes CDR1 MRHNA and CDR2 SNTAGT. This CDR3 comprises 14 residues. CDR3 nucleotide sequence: TGTGCCAGCAGTAAGTCTAGCGGGATTAGCGAGCAGTACTTC. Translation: CASSKSSGISEQYF.

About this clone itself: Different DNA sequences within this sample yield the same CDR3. The CDR3 loop reads CASSELAGDYNEQFF. CDR3 DNA: TGTGCCAGCAGTGAACTAGCGGGCGACTACAATGAGCAGTTCTTC. The chain is built from TRBV2 and TRBJ2-1, with 8 bases that match TRBD2. The CDR3 is 15 residues long. V gave up 2 bases and J gave up 3 bases; unmatched junction bases: 3. Germline V lookup: CDR1 SNHLY, CDR2 FYNNEI.

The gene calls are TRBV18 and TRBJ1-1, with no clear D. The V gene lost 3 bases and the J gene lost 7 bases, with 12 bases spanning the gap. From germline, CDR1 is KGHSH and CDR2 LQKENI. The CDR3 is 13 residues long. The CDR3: CASSPLSGDEAFF. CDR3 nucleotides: TGTGCCAGCTCACCCCTATCCGGGGATGAAGCTTTCTTT.

CDR3 sequence reads: CASSRTGGEQFF. The DNA of the CDR3 is TGTGCCAGCAGCCGTACAGGGGGTGAGCAGTTCTTC. The genes are TRBV7-9 and TRBJ2-1; TRBD1 matches at 8 bases. Losses at the gene ends were 5 bases for V and 9 bases for J; bases not matched to a gene: 3. The CDR3 loop spans 12 amino acids. Germline lookup yields CDR1 SEHNR and CDR2 FQNEAQ (reference sequence).

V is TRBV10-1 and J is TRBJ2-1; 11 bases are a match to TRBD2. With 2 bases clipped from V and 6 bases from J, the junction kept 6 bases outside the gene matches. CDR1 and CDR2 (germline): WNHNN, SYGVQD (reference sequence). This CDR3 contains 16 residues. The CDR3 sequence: CASSEAGTSGLNEQFF. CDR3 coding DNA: TGCGCCAGCAGTGAGGCCGGGACTAGCGGACTCAATGAGCAGTTCTTC.

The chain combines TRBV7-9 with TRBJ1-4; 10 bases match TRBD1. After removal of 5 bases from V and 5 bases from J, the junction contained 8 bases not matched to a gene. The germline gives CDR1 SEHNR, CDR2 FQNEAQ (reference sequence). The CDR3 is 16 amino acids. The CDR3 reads CASSPNQGQGNEKLFF. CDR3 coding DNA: TGTGCCAGCAGCCCCAACCAGGGACAGGGGAATGAAAAACTGTTTTTT.

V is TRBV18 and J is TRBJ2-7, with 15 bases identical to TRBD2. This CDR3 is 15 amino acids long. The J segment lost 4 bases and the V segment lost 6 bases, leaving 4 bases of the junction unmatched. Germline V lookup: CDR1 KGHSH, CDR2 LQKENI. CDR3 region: CASSRTSGRGYEQYF. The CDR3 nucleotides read TGTGCCAGCTCGAGGACTAGCGGGAGGGGGTACGAGCAGTACTTC.

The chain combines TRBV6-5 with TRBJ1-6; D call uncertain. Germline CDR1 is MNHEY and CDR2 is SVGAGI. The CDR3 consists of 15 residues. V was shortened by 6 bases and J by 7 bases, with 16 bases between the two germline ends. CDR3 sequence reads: CASRIRGGENSPLHF. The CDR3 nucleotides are TGTGCCAGCAGAATCCGGGGTGGTGAGAATTCACCCCTCCACTTT.

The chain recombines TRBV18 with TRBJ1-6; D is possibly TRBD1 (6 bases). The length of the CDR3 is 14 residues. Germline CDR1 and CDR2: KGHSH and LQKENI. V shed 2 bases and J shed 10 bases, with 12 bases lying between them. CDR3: CASSPEGGGSPLHF. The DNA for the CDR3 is TGTGCCAGCTCACCAGAGGGAGGGGGATCACCCCTCCACTTT.

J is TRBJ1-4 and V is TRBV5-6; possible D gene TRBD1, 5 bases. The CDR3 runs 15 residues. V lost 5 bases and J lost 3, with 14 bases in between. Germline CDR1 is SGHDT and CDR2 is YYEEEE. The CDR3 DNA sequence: TGTGCCAGCAGAGTCCAGGGAATAGCTAATGAAAAACTGTTTTTT. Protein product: CASRVQGIANEKLFF.

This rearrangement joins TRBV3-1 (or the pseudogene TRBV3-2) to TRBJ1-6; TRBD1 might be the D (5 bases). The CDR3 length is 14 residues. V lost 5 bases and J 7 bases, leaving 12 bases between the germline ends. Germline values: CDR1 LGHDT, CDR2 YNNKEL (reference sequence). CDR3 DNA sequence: TGTGCCAGCAGCACCGGGGGGACCAATTCACCCCTCCACTTT. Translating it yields CASSTGGTNSPLHF.

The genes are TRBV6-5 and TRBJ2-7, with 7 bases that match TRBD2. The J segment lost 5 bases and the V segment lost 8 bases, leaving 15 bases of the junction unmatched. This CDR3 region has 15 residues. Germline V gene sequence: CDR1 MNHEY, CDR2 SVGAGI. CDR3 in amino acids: CASRLAGQGSHEQYF. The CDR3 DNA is TGTGCCAGCCGGTTAGCGGGCCAAGGATCCCACGAGCAGTACTTC.

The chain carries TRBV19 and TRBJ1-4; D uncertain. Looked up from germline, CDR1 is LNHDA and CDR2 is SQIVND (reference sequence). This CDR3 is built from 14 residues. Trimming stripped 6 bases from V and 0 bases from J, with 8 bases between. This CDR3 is CASRRDPTNEKLFF. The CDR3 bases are TGTGCCAGTAGGAGGGATCCAACTAATGAAAAACTGTTTTTT.

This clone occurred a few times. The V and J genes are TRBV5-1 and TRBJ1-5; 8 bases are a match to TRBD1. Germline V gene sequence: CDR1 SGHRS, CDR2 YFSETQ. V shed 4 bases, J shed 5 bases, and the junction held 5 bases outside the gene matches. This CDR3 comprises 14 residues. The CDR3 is CASSPGQGYQPQHF. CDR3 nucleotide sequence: TGCGCCAGCAGCCCCGGACAGGGTTATCAGCCCCAGCATTTT.

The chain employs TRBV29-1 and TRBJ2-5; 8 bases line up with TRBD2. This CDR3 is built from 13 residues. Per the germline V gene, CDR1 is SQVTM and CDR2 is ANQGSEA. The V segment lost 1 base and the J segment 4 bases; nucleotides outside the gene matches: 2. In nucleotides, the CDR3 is TGCAGCGTTGAAGTACGGGAGGGAGAGACCCAGTACTTC. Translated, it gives CSVEVREGETQYF.

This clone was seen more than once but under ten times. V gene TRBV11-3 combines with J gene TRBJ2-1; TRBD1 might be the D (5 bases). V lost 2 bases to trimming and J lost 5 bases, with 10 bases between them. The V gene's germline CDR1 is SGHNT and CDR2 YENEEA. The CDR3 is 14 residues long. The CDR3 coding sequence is TGTGCCAGCAGCTTAAGGGGCGGAGACAATGAGCAGTTCTTC. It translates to CASSLRGGDNEQFF.

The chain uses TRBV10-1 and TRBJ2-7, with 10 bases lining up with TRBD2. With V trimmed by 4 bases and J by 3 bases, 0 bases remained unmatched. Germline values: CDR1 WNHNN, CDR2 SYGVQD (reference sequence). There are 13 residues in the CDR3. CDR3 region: CASSGTSGYEQYF. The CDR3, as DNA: TGCGCCAGCAGTGGGACTAGCGGCTACGAGCAGTACTTC.